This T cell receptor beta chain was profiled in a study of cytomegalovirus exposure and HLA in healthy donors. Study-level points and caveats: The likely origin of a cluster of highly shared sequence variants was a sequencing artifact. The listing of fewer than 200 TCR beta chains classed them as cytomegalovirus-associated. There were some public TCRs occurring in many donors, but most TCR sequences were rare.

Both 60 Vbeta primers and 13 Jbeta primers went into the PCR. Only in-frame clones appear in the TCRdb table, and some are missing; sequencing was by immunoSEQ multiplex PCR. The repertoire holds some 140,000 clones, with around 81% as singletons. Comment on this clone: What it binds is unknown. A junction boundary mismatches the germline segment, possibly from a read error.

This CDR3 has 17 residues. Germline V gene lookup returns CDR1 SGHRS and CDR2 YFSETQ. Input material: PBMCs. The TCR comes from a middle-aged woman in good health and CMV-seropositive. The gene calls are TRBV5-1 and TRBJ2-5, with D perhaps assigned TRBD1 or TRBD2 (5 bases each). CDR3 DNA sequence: TGCGCCAGCAGTTTGGGAGTCGCAGGGATGTACCAAGAGACCCAGTACTTC. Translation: CASSLGVAGMYQETQYF. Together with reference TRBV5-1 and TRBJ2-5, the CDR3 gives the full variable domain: KAGVTQTPRYLIKTRGQQVTLSCSPISGHRSVSWYQQTPGQGLQFLFEYFSETQRNKGNFPGRFSGRQFSNSRSEMNVSTLELGDSALYLCASSLGVAGMYQETQYFGPGTRLLVL.